These T cell receptor beta chains were read from a single sample in a study of T-cell memory formation after mild COVID-19. TCRdb processed the 5' RACE reads anew with MiXCR; each CDR3 protein has one entry. The sample lists some 40,000 distinct CDR3 sequences, 7.3% seen once, with about 1.5% in the top ten. Sequenced sample: PBMCs or a T cell subset sorted from them (not recorded which). The receptors derive from a man between 18 and 35 years old who had mild COVID-19 (a few samples of this study predate the infection). Cell type and time point are not known. Each CDR3 is given with its conserved first and last residue. The size entry is marked missing in some rows and otherwise reads once, few, many or a size class.

V gene: TRBV10-3; J gene: TRBJ2-5; clone size: NA; CDR3 protein: CAISFQRETQYF
V gene: TRBV7-6; J gene: TRBJ1-4; clone size: many; CDR3 protein: CASSLGSGTANEKLFF
V gene: TRBV7-2; J gene: TRBJ1-1; clone size: few; CDR3 protein: CASSLAGRTEAFF
V gene: TRBV27; J gene: TRBJ2-3; clone size: many; CDR3 protein: CASSFEGPGDTQYF
V gene: TRBV3-1; J gene: TRBJ2-5; clone size: NA; CDR3 protein: CASSQDPGARAQYF
V gene: TRBV2; J gene: TRBJ1-1; clone size: few; CDR3 protein: CASLRGNTEAFF
V gene: TRBV10-3; J gene: TRBJ2-5; clone size: NA; CDR3 protein: CAISEIGTEGTQYF
V gene: TRBV20-1; J gene: TRBJ2-5; clone size: NA; CDR3 protein: CSARGDKGILQETQYF
V gene: TRBV3-1; J gene: TRBJ1-1; clone size: NA; CDR3 protein: CASSDGPPNTEAFF
V gene: TRBV6-6; J gene: TRBJ1-5; clone size: many; CDR3 protein: CASSYSGNNQPQHF
V gene: TRBV15; J gene: TRBJ2-1; clone size: few; CDR3 protein: CATSRDGASSKQFF
V gene: TRBV7-6; J gene: TRBJ2-3; clone size: few; CDR3 protein: CASSFGGSDTQYF
V gene: TRBV25-1; J gene: TRBJ1-5; clone size: NA; CDR3 protein: CASSESGGNQPQHF
V gene: TRBV5-1; J gene: TRBJ2-1; clone size: many; CDR3 protein: CASSDYNEQFF
V gene: TRBV29-1; J gene: TRBJ1-5; clone size: NA; CDR3 protein: CSVGVAGDSQPQHF
V gene: TRBV28; J gene: TRBJ2-6; clone size: few; CDR3 protein: CASSQRGHTGANVLTF
V gene: TRBV20-1; J gene: TRBJ2-3; clone size: few; CDR3 protein: CSARDLGTSTDTQYF
V gene: TRBV5-4; J gene: TRBJ2-5; clone size: few; CDR3 protein: CASSLAGRDQETQYF
V gene: TRBV12-3/TRBV12-4; J gene: TRBJ1-5; clone size: few; CDR3 protein: CASSLGTGMNQPQHF
V gene: TRBV5-1; J gene: TRBJ1-3; clone size: NA; CDR3 protein: CASSFFGTGPEGNTIYF
V gene: TRBV7-2; J gene: TRBJ2-3; clone size: many; CDR3 protein: CASRPSRGTDTQYF
V gene: TRBV10-3; J gene: TRBJ1-2; clone size: few; CDR3 protein: CAIRRDSDWGYTF
V gene: TRBV5-1; J gene: TRBJ1-6; clone size: few; CDR3 protein: CASSVFGGSSYNSPLHF
V gene: TRBV20-1; J gene: TRBJ2-3; clone size: NA; CDR3 protein: CSATSELDTQYF
V gene: TRBV2; J gene: TRBJ2-1; clone size: NA; CDR3 protein: CASRRLAGANEQFF
V gene: TRBV18; J gene: TRBJ1-5; clone size: NA; CDR3 protein: CASSGTGDSNQPQHF
V gene: TRBV7-2; J gene: TRBJ2-2; clone size: NA; CDR3 protein: CASSLLAPNTGELFF
V gene: TRBV29-1; J gene: TRBJ1-1; clone size: few; CDR3 protein: CSVADRGQIIGTEAFF
V gene: TRBV7-3; J gene: TRBJ2-3; clone size: NA; CDR3 protein: CASSSEGSTDTQYF
V gene: TRBV3-1; J gene: TRBJ2-1; clone size: many; CDR3 protein: CASSPSALAGRNEQFF
V gene: TRBV7-3; J gene: TRBJ2-3; clone size: NA; CDR3 protein: CASSSQRGRTDTQYF
V gene: TRBV12-3/TRBV12-4; J gene: TRBJ2-3; clone size: few; CDR3 protein: CASSPGQGFTDTQYF
V gene: TRBV3-1; J gene: TRBJ2-5; clone size: few; CDR3 protein: CASRPRGGRETQYF
V gene: TRBV4-2; J gene: TRBJ2-3; clone size: few; CDR3 protein: CASSLGTAEDTQYF
V gene: TRBV7-3; J gene: TRBJ2-3; clone size: many; CDR3 protein: CASSFTSDRTDTQYF
V gene: TRBV12-3/TRBV12-4; J gene: TRBJ2-1; clone size: NA; CDR3 protein: CASTQPAGEQFF
V gene: TRBV29-1; J gene: TRBJ2-3; clone size: few; CDR3 protein: CSVFWSTDTQYF
V gene: TRBV4-3; J gene: TRBJ2-5; clone size: many; CDR3 protein: CASSRDRGETQYF
V gene: TRBV5-6; J gene: TRBJ1-5; clone size: many; CDR3 protein: CASSLVPGTGGQPQHF
V gene: TRBV5-4; J gene: TRBJ1-1; clone size: NA; CDR3 protein: CASSLDRQAATEAFF
V gene: TRBV12-3/TRBV12-4; J gene: TRBJ2-3; clone size: many; CDR3 protein: CASSGPGAAPSTDTQYF
V gene: TRBV7-2; J gene: TRBJ1-1; clone size: many; CDR3 protein: CASSLGTGYEAFF
V gene: TRBV7-8; J gene: TRBJ2-3; clone size: few; CDR3 protein: CASSPGTGVDTQYF
V gene: TRBV30; J gene: TRBJ2-4; clone size: NA; CDR3 protein: CAWTGENIQYF
V gene: TRBV29-1; J gene: TRBJ2-1; clone size: NA; CDR3 protein: CSVVRQGFDNEQFF
V gene: TRBV7-2; J gene: TRBJ2-1; clone size: few; CDR3 protein: CASSSTQGGPRDEQFF